What follows describes a single T cell receptor (beta chain). What it binds is unknown. This sample is part of a study of T cell responses to AZD1222 COVID-19 vaccine. The repertoire was sequenced with immunoSEQ multiplex PCR; TCRdb's copy has only in-frame clones and lacks some. The sample gives 150,000 or so clones, over 85% of which show up once; 2.5% to 3% is in the top ten. Findings of the study overall: Scientists sampled the repertoires only once the peak T cell response had passed.

CDR1 is SGHRS and CDR2 is YFSETQ in the germline V gene. With V trimmed by 4 bases and J by 0 bases, 3 bases remained unmatched. The CDR3 is made up of 14 amino acids. This receptor was identified in an adult in good health. This chain joins TRBV5-1 and TRBJ2-7, with 8 bases matching TRBD1. Specimen: peripheral blood, collected on day 0 of AZD1222 vaccination. CDR3 in amino acids: CASSTTGGSYEQYF. The CDR3 nucleotides are TGCGCCAGCAGCACCACAGGGGGCTCCTACGAGCAGTACTTC.